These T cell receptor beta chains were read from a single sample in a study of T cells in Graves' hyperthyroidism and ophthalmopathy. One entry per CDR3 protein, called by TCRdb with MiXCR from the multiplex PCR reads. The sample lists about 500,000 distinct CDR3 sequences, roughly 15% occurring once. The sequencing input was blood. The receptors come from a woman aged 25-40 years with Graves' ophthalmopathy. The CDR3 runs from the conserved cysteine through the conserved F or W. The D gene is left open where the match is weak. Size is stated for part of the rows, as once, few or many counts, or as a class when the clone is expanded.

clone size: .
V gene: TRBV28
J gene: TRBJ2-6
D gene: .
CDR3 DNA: TGTGCCAGCAGCCCACGTCGGGCTCAGGTGGGGGCCAACGTCCTGACTTTC
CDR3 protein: CASSPRRAQVGANVLTF

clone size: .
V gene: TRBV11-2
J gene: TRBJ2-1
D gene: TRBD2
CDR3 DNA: TGTGCCAGCAGCGGGCGTAGCGGGACCTTTAATGAGCAGTTCTTC
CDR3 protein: CASSGRSGTFNEQFF

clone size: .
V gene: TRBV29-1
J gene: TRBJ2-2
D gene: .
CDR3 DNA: TGCAGCGTTCACAGGGTTAACACCGGGGAGCTGTTTTTT
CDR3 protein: CSVHRVNTGELFF

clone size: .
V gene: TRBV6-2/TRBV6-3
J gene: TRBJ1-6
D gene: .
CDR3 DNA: TGTGCCAGCAGCCAGATTACAGGATCTTCACCCCTCCACTTT
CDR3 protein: CASSQITGSSPLHF

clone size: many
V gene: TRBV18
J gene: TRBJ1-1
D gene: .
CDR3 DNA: TGTGCCAGCTCCCTAGGACAGAATGGAGCTTTCTTT
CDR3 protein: CASSLGQNGAFF

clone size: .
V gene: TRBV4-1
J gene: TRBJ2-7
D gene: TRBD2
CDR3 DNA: TGCGCCAGCAGCCAAGAACCGGCTAGCGGGAGGAGAGAGCAGTACTTC
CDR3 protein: CASSQEPASGRREQYF

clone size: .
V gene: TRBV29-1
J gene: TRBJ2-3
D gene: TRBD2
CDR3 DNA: TGCAGCGTTTCCCCCCGACTAGCGGTCACAGATACGCAGTATTTT
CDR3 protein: CSVSPRLAVTDTQYF

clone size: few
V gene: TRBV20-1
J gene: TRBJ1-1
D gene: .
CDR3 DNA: TGCAGTGCTAGATACCCGTTTCAGGTCAACACTGAAGCTTTCTTT
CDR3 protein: CSARYPFQVNTEAFF

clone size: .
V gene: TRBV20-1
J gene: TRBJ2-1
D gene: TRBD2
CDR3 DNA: TGCAGTGGTATTAGCGGGAGGCCCATCAATGAGCAGTTCTTC
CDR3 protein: CSGISGRPINEQFF

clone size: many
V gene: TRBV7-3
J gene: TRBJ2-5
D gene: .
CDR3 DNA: TGTGCCAGCAGCTTAGGGGTCATACCGGGAGTGGTGTTGGAGACCCAGTACTTC
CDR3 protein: CASSLGVIPGVVLETQYF

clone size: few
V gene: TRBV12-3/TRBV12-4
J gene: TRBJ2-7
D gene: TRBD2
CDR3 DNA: TGTGCCAGCAGTTTGGGGCTAGCGGAACTCTACGAGCAGTACTTC
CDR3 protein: CASSLGLAELYEQYF

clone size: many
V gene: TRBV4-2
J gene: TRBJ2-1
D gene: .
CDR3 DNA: TGTGCCAGCAGCCAAGAAGGCGAGGATGAGCAGTTCTTC
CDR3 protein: CASSQEGEDEQFF

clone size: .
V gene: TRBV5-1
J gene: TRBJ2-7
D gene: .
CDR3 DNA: TGCGCCAGCAGCTTGGGGGACGGTCTCTCCGAGCAGTACTTC
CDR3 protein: CASSLGDGLSEQYF

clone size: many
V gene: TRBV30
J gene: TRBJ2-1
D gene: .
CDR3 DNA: TGTGCCTGGAGTTCCGGGGCGAATGAGCAGTTCTTC
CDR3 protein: CAWSSGANEQFF

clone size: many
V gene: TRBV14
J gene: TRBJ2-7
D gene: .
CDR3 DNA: TGTGCCAGCAGCCAAGGGCTGGTGACCTACGAGCAGTACTTC
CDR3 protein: CASSQGLVTYEQYF

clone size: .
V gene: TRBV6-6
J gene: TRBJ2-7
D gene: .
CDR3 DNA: TGTGCCAGCAGTTACTCCATAGCGGGACAGGTTTACGAGCAGTACTTC
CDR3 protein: CASSYSIAGQVYEQYF

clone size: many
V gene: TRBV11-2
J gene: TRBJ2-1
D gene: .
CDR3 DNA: TGTGCCAGTACCGATGAGGGGCGGGCCTACAATGAGCAGTTCTTC
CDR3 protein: CASTDEGRAYNEQFF

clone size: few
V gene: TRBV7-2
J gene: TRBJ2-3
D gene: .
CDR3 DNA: TGTGCCAGCAGCTCGGTGTCAACGCGGGTTTCAGATACGCAGTATTTT
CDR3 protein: CASSSVSTRVSDTQYF

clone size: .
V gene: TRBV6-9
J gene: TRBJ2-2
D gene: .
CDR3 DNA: TGTGCCAGCAGTTACATACACATGACCGGGGAGCTGTTTTTT
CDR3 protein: CASSYIHMTGELFF

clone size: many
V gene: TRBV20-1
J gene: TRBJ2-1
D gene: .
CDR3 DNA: TGCAGTGCTAGGGCCTTAGTCGTTGAGCAGTTCTTC
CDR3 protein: CSARALVVEQFF

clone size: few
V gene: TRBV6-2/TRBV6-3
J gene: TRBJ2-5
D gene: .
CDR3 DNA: TGTGCCAGCAGTTACGGGGCAGCCCCTGGCTTCCAAGAGACCCAGTACTTC
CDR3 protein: CASSYGAAPGFQETQYF

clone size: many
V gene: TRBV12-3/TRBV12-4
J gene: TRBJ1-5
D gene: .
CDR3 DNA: TGTGCCAGCAGTTTAGCGCTCGGGGAAAGGGGCCATCAGCCCCAGCATTTT
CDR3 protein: CASSLALGERGHQPQHF

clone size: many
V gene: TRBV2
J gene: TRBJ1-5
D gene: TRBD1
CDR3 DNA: TGTGCCAGCAGTCGGGACAGGGGTTATCAGCCCCAGCATTTT
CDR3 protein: CASSRDRGYQPQHF

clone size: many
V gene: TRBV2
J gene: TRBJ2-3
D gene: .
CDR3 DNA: TGTGCCAGCGGAGGCCGGACTAGCACAGATACGCAGTATTTT
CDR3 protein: CASGGRTSTDTQYF

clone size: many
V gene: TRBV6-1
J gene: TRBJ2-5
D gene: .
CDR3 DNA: TGTGCCAGCAGTGAAGCAGCCCAGTACTTC
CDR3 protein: CASSEAAQYF

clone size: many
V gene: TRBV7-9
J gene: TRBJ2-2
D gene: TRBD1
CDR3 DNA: TGTGCCAGCAGCGTTGGACAGGCCACCGGGGAGCTGTTTTTT
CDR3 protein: CASSVGQATGELFF

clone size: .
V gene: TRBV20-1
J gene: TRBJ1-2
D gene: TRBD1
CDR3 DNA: TGCAGTGCTAGACAGGACAGGGGGGACTATGGCTACACCTTC
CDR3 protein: CSARQDRGDYGYTF

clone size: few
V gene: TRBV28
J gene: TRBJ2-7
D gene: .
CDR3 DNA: TGTGCCAGCGTTCAAGGGCTTCGAGGGGAGCAGTACTTC
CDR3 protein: CASVQGLRGEQYF

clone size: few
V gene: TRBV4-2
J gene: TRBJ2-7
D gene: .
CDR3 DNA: TGTGCCAGCAGCCAAGAAGGGACCTACGAGCAGTACTTC
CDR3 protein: CASSQEGTYEQYF

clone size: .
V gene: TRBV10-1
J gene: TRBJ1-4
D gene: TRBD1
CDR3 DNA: TGCGCCAGCAGTGAGTCGGGGCAGGGGGATGAAAAACTGTTTTTT
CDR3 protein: CASSESGQGDEKLFF

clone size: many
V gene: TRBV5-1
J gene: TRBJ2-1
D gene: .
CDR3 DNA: TGCGCCAGCAGCTTCGGGGATGGAAATAATGAGCAGTTCTTC
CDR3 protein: CASSFGDGNNEQFF

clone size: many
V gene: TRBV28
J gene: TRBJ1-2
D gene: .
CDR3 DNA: TGTGCCAGCAGTTTGTACTATGGCTACACCTTC
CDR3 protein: CASSLYYGYTF

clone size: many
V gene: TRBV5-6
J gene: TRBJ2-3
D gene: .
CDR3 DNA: TGTGCCAGCAGCTTGTGGGGGGATATCACAGATACGCAGTATTTT
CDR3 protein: CASSLWGDITDTQYF

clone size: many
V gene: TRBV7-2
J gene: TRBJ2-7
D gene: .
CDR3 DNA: TGTGCCAGCAGCTTCGGGACGTTCTACGAGCAGTACTTC
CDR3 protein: CASSFGTFYEQYF

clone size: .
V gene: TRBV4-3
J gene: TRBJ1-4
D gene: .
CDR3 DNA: TGCGCCAGCAGCCAAGAGGTAATTGTGGCAGGAACTAATGAAAAACTGTTTTTT
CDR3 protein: CASSQEVIVAGTNEKLFF

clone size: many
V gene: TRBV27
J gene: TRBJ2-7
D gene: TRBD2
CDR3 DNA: TGTGCCAGCAGTTTTAGGCGGGAGGGCCGGTACGAGCAGTACTTC
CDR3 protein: CASSFRREGRYEQYF

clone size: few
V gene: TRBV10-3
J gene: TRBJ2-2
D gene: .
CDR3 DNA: TGTGCCATCAGTGAGTCCCCGGTAGCCGGGGAGCTGTTTTTT
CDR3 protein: CAISESPVAGELFF

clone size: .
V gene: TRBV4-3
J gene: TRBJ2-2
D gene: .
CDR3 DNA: TGCGCCAGCAGCCAAGATGGGGGGCCGGGCACCGGGGAGCTGTTTTTT
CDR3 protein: CASSQDGGPGTGELFF

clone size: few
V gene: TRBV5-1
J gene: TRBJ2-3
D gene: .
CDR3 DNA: TGCGCCAGCAGCTTGGAATACGCGGGTACGCAGTATTTT
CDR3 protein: CASSLEYAGTQYF

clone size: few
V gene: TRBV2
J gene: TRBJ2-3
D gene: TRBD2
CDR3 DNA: TGTGCCAGCCCTAGCGGGATTAGGGGGGATACGCAGTATTTT
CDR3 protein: CASPSGIRGDTQYF

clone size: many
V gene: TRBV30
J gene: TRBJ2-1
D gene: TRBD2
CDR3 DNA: TGTGCCTCGGGGGTAGGGAGGGGTGAGCAGTTCTTC
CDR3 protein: CASGVGRGEQFF

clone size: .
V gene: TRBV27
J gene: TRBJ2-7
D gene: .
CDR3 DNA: TGTGCCAGCAGTCTATTGGGCGTGGGAGGTAACGAGCAGTACTTC
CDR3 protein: CASSLLGVGGNEQYF

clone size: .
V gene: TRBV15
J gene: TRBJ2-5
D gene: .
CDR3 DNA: TGTGCCACCAGCAGAGAGTTGTCAGAGACCCGGTACTTC
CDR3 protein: CATSRELSETRYF

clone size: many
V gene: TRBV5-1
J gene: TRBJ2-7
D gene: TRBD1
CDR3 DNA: TGCGCCAGCAGCTTAGGACAGGACTCCTACGAGCAGTACTTC
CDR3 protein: CASSLGQDSYEQYF

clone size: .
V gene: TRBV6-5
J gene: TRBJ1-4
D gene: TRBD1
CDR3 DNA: TGTGCCAGCAGTTACCGGGACAGTGCTAATGAAAAACTGTTTTTT
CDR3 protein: CASSYRDSANEKLFF

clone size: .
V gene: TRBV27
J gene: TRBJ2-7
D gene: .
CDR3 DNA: TGTGCCAGCAGTCCATCCGAACCCCACGAGCAGTACTTC
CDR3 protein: CASSPSEPHEQYF

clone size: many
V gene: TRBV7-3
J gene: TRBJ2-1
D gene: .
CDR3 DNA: TGTGCCAGCAGCCCCTCCTCGGCGGGAATGACCCAAGGACCCAATGAGCAGTTCTTC
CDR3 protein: CASSPSSAGMTQGPNEQFF

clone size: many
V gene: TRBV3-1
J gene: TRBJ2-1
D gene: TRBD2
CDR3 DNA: TGTGCCAGCAGCCACCCCTACACAGCGGGAGGTCCTGATGGGCAGTTCTTC
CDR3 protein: CASSHPYTAGGPDGQFF

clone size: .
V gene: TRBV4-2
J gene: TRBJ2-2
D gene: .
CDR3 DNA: TGTGCCAGCAGCCAAGATCGCCCGTGGGGATCGGAGCTGTTTTTT
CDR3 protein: CASSQDRPWGSELFF

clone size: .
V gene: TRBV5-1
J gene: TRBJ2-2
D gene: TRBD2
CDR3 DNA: TGCGCCAGCAGCCAGCGGGGGGTAGGGCTGCACACCGGGGAGCTGTTTTTT
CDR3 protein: CASSQRGVGLHTGELFF

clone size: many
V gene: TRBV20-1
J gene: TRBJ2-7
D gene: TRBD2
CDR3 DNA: TGCAGTGCTGCCGGAGTAGCGGGAGCCTCCCACGAGCAGTACTTC
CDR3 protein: CSAAGVAGASHEQYF

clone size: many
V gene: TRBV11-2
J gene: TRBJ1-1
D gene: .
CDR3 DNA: TGTGCCAGCAGCTTAGATACAACTGGTATGAACACTGAAGCTTTCTTT
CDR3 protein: CASSLDTTGMNTEAFF